The rows below give T cell receptor beta chains drawn from one sample of a study of T cell repertoires in ileal Crohn's disease. Clones were sequenced by immunoSEQ multiplex PCR, and TCRdb holds only the in-frame ones, with some missing. The repertoire consists of roughly 4,000 clones, with 82% occurring once and the leading ten covering 6% to 9%. Sequencing input: ileal tissue. Source of these receptors: an adult with Crohn's disease. Each CDR3 is given with its conserved first and last residue. Fields, in order: V gene, D gene, CDR3 protein. D genes are given only for firm matches.

TRBV12-5	TRBD1	CASDSPGTGNSGNTIYF
TRBV10-2	.	CASSEVSGLAKNIQYF
TRBV9	.	CASSARTGLGELFF
TRBV5-1	TRBD1	CASKDDRAGEKLFF
TRBV7-4	.	CASSLGSSAQETQYF
TRBV2	TRBD2	CASNQAGGSYEQYF
TRBV2	.	CASSEGRGSEQFF
TRBV11-2	.	CASSLVGGRRDTQYF
TRBV7-8	TRBD1	CASSRQGSGNTIYF
TRBV10-3	TRBD1	CAISESAGGELSNTGELFF
TRBV7-6	.	CASSPAGASGNTIYF
TRBV2	.	CASRRADNEQFF
TRBV5-1	TRBD1	CASRPQGAWEQYF
TRBV7-8	.	CAGSSFPGAGNEQFF
TRBV5-1	TRBD2	CASCEVSGRGPYNEQFF
TRBV5-1	.	CASSPRGAGIRNEQFF
TRBV6-5	.	CASSYGSPQETQYF
TRBV19	.	CASIRGGMNTEAFF
TRBV7-2	TRBD2	CASSLTGGQYEQYF
TRBV6-5	.	CATTRVNEQFF
TRBV7-9	TRBD1	CASSLDRGPIYEQYF
TRBV9	.	CASSPRPRSYNEQFF
TRBV5-1	TRBD1	CASSLGQGLEQYF
TRBV5-1	TRBD1	CASSTTWTGRGYTF
TRBV4-1	TRBD1	CASSHQGTGGYGYTF
TRBV6-1	.	CASSEGHENTGELFF
TRBV6-5	TRBD1	CASSQTGGPLHF
TRBV6-1	TRBD1	CASSGRQGAIFNGCTF
TRBV6-5	.	CASSYSSGSQHEQFF
TRBV11-1	.	CASSPLSSQGEETQYF
TRBV18	.	CASSPAAGFYSGANVLTF
TRBV30	.	CAWSVSSYEQYF
TRBV6-5	TRBD1	CASKRTGLNTEAFF
TRBV2	TRBD2	CASTAPGTSGDRGRDEQFF
TRBV5-1	.	CASSVDIGVGTYEQYF
TRBV6-1	.	CASSERATNEKLFF
TRBV27	.	CASSSGRTEAFF
TRBV7-9	.	CASSLVSEETQYF
TRBV2	.	CANREGWGGTEAFF
TRBV6-1	.	CASRQANSGNTIYF
TRBV15	.	CATSIDVSREQYF
TRBV14	TRBD2	CASSRGLAGGLSSTDTQYF